One sample yielded the 30 T cell receptor beta chains listed below, sequenced in a study of molecular identifiers for immune sequencing clone quantification. TCRdb re-derived calls from the PCR reads in MiXCR, one entry per CDR3 protein. The repertoire holds around 300,000 distinct CDR3 sequences, with 24% as singletons. The sample consisted of naive CD8+ T cells from blood, with Jurkat cell RNA spiked in. The subset: FACS-sorted CD8+CD4-CCR7+CD45RA+ naive T cells. The receptors derive from a human donor in good health. Some libraries in this study had Jurkat cell RNA spiked in.

This clonotype was observed many times. The chain carries TRBV6-5 and TRBJ1-1; tentative D call: TRBD1 (5 bases). V dropped 4 bases and J dropped 1 base, with 10 bases sitting between them. The CDR3 runs 14 residues. Germline loops: CDR1 MNHEY, CDR2 SVGAGI. CDR3 sequence (DNA): TGTGCCAGCAGTTTAGGGGCTTCGAACACTGAAGCTTTCTTT. It specifies CASSLGASNTEAFF.

This clonotype has a count of ten or more. The DNA of the CDR3 is TGTGCCAGCACCCAGCGGGACAGAGACTCTGGGGCCAACGTCCTGACTTTC. Encoded protein: CASTQRDRDSGANVLTF. The chain joins TRBV7-9 to TRBJ2-6; possibly TRBD1 or TRBD2 for D (7 bases each). Deletions cut 7 bases from V and 0 bases from J, with 16 bases between. The V gene's germline CDR1 is SEHNR and CDR2 FQNEAQ (reference sequence). The CDR3 spans 17 residues. Looking up the rest from reference TRBV7-9 and TRBJ2-6 gives the full variable domain: DTGVSQNPRHKITKRGQNVTFRCDPISEHNRLYWYRQTLGQGPEFLTYFQNEAQLEKSRLLSDRFSAERPKGSFSTLEIQRTEQGDSAMYLCASTQRDRDSGANVLTFGAGSRLTVL.

This clonotype was observed a handful of times. The chain recombines TRBV5-1 with TRBJ1-5; D gene uncertain. CDR3 length equals 14 residues. Looked up from germline, CDR1 is SGHRS and CDR2 is YFSETQ. Trimming shortened V by 0 bases and J by 6 bases, and 10 bases separated the two germline ends. DNA of the CDR3: TGCGCCAGCAGCTTGGCCAGCCCAGGTCAGCCCCAGCATTTT. The encoded protein is CASSLASPGQPQHF.

About this clonotype itself: It may be a read error: a sequence one base away is much more abundant. Without the conserved terminal phenylalanine or tryptophan, this CDR3 likely stems from a read error. The J gene is TRBJ2-3, the V gene TRBV20-1; 13 nucleotides match TRBD2. This CDR3 spans 14 amino acids. Germline values: CDR1 DFQATT, CDR2 SNEGSKA (reference sequence). V lost 4 bases and J lost 4; bases outside the gene matches: 2. CDR3 in DNA: TGCAGTGCTAAGGGACTAGCGGGGTCAGATACGCAGTATTCT. It codes for CSAKGLAGSDTQYS.

This rearrangement joins TRBV28 to TRBJ2-7; 11 bases are shared with TRBD1. J lost 4 bases, V lost 7 bases, and 6 bases had no gene match. Germline V gives CDR1 MDHEN, CDR2 SYDVKM. The CDR3 totals 14 residues. The CDR3 nucleotides are TGTGCCAGCACCTCGGACAGGGGGCGGTACGAGCAGTACTTC. Residues: CASTSDRGRYEQYF.

The V gene is TRBV12-3 or TRBV12-4, the J gene TRBJ2-3; possible D gene TRBD2, 6 bases. This CDR3 spans 15 amino acids. Trimming pared 7 bases from V and 2 bases from J, leaving 16 bases between. DNA of the CDR3: TGTGCCAGCAAGGGGATCGGGAGTATCACAGATACGCAGTATTTT. This gives the protein CASKGIGSITDTQYF.

In its sample, this clonotype was seen many times. The chain employs TRBV28 and TRBJ1-1, with 7 positions matching TRBD1. Germline values: CDR1 MDHEN, CDR2 SYDVKM. V was clipped by 3 bases and J by 3 bases; unmatched bases: 4. The CDR3 length is 14 residues. CDR3 nucleotide sequence: TGTGCCAGCAGTTTTAGGGGGCTGGACACTGAAGCTTTCTTT. Translation: CASSFRGLDTEAFF.

This clonotype was observed a single time. This may arise from a read error, as a much more abundant clone is one base away. The CDR3 bases are TGTGACAGCAGCCCCGCGGGGGCGGTAAAGGCTGAGGCGCAGTATTTT. The encoded protein is CDSSPAGAVKAEAQYF. The rearrangement links TRBV12-3 or TRBV12-4 to TRBJ2-3, with D maybe TRBD2 (7 bases). The CDR3 spans 16 residues.

This clonotype appeared a single time. The junction departs from the called germline gene at one end, perhaps through a read error. V gene TRBV27 combines with J gene TRBJ2-1; 10 nucleotides match TRBD1. The CDR3 consists of 17 residues. Looked up from germline, CDR1 is MNHEY and CDR2 is SMNVEV (reference sequence). The CDR3 spells CASSLGQGGAPYSEQFF. CDR3 DNA sequence: TGTGCCAGCAGTTTAGGACAGGGGGGGGCTCCCTACAGTGAGCAGTTCTTC.

As concerns this clonotype: Mismatch with germline at one junction end may stem from a read error. The rearrangement links TRBV11-2 to TRBJ1-5; 8 bases agree with TRBD1. The V gene's germline CDR1 is SGHAT and CDR2 FQNNGV. The CDR3 is 18 residues long. The CDR3 DNA reads TGTGCCAGCAGTTCTGGAACCGGACAGGGAGGTAGCAATCAGCCCCAGCTTTTT. It specifies CASSSGTGQGGSNQPQLF.

The rearrangement uses TRBV27 and TRBJ2-2, with 11 bases lining up with TRBD1. Germline CDR1 and CDR2: MNHEY and SMNVEV (reference sequence). The V segment lost 4 bases and the J segment 4 bases; nucleotides outside the gene matches: 8. The CDR3 is 17 residues long. CDR3 sequence: CASSSQRTGGITGELFF. In nucleotides, the CDR3 is TGTGCCAGCAGTTCACAAAGGACAGGGGGCATCACCGGGGAGCTGTTTTTT.

The chain uses TRBV14 and TRBJ2-7; the D is unclear. The germline V and J ends were trimmed by 4 bases and 3 bases, with 10 bases remaining between them. Germline V lookup: CDR1 SGHDN, CDR2 FVKESK. This CDR3 contains 13 residues. The CDR3 region is CASSPTPYYEQYF. CDR3 DNA: TGTGCCAGCAGCCCGACTCCTTACTACGAGCAGTACTTC.

A note on this clonotype: A much bigger clone sits one base away, suggesting this may be a read error. The gene calls are TRBV20-1 and TRBJ2-7, with TRBD2 as a possible D gene (6 bases). The CDR3 runs 14 residues. Germline CDR1 reads DFQATT; CDR2 reads SNEGSKA (reference sequence). CDR3 sequence (DNA): TGCAGTGCTAGAGATCAGGCGGGACCCTACGTGCAGTACTTC. Encoded protein: CSARDQAGPYVQYF.

In this sample, this clonotype turned up a few times. The rearrangement uses TRBV4-3 and TRBJ1-1; unclear D gene. CDR3 length equals 17 residues. Trimming took off 0 bases at V and 0 bases at J, with 14 bases between the two ends. Per germline, CDR1 LGHNA and CDR2 YSLEER. The CDR3 nucleotides read TGCGCCAGCAGCCAAGAGGTAGAAGGCTGGCTGAACACTGAAGCTTTCTTT. Amino acids: CASSQEVEGWLNTEAFF.

The chain carries TRBV20-1 and TRBJ2-3, with D tentatively TRBD1 or TRBD2 (5 bases each). The V and J ends lost 0 bases and 4 bases respectively, with 11 bases between them. Germline V gene lookup returns CDR1 DFQATT and CDR2 SNEGSKA (reference sequence). The CDR3 totals 14 residues. The CDR3 sequence: CSARDLGAPDTQYF. The CDR3 region has the DNA TGCAGTGCTAGAGATCTCGGGGCCCCAGATACGCAGTATTTT.

Remarks on this clonotype: One base away lies a much larger clone, so this may be a sequencing read error. As the CDR3 is not closed by the conserved phenylalanine or tryptophan, this likely results from a read error. The chain is built from TRBV15 and TRBJ2-3; D may be TRBD2 (5 bases). V dropped 5 bases and J dropped 5 bases, with 8 bases sitting between them. The CDR3 sequence is 12 residues long. From germline, CDR1 is LNHNV and CDR2 YYDKDF (reference sequence). The CDR3 is CATSGGGDTQYC. The CDR3 DNA is TGTGCCACCAGCGGAGGAGGAGATACGCAGTATTGT.

This clonotype was seen just once. The V gene is TRBV6-1, the J gene TRBJ2-1; maybe TRBD2 (7 bases). Trimming left V 2 bases short and J 7 bases short, with 12 bases between. The germline CDR1 and CDR2 sequences are MNHNS and SASEGT. The CDR3 length is 14 residues. CDR3 sequence reads: CASSESGGRNEQFF. In nucleotides, the CDR3 is TGTGCCAGCAGTGAATCCGGGGGGCGAAATGAGCAGTTCTTC.

This chain joins TRBV20-1 and TRBJ2-7; the D gene is possibly TRBD2 (6 bases). The V end was cut by 6 bases, the J end by 4 bases, with 16 bases between. Looked up from germline, CDR1 is DFQATT and CDR2 is SNEGSKA (reference sequence). The CDR3 has 13 residues. CDR3 in DNA: TGCAGTGCCCGGACGGGGGAATCGTACGAGCAGTACTTC. It specifies CSARTGESYEQYF.

For this clonotype: One end of the junction does not line up with germline, which may come from a read error. The J gene is TRBJ2-3, the V gene TRBV4-3; D is unclear. Looked up from germline, CDR1 is LGHNA and CDR2 is YSLEER. The CDR3 spans 13 residues. CDR3: CDSSPGTTDTQYF. The CDR3 nucleotides are TGCGACAGCAGCCCTGGCACTACAGATACGCAGTATTTT.

About this clonotype itself: A much more abundant neighbour one base away suggests this may be a read error. The CDR3 carries no conserved terminal phenylalanine or tryptophan, so it likely arises from a read error. The chain employs TRBV7-9 and TRBJ2-6, with no clear D. This CDR3 is 14 amino acids long. V lost 5 bases to trimming and J lost 5 bases, with 10 bases between them. CDR1 is SEHNR and CDR2 is FQNEAQ in the germline V gene (reference sequence). The CDR3 DNA is TGTGCCAGCAGCCTAACCCCTTGGGCCAACGTCCTGACTCTC. The encoded protein is CASSLTPWANVLTL.

The chain uses TRBV5-4 and TRBJ2-6, with 7 bases aligning to TRBD1. The CDR3 consists of 19 residues. Losses at the gene ends were 6 bases for V and 3 bases for J; bases not matched to a gene: 18. Looked up from germline, CDR1 is SGHNT and CDR2 is YYREEE (reference sequence). CDR3 in amino acids: CASTGDRENIRSGANVLTF. The CDR3 nucleotides are TGTGCCAGCACGGGTGACAGGGAGAATATTAGGAGTGGGGCCAACGTCCTGACTTTC.

This clonotype was found a few times. V is TRBV7-8 and J is TRBJ2-1; D is uncertain. Trimming stripped 7 bases from V and 7 bases from J, with 14 bases between. The CDR3 loop spans 13 amino acids. Germline assignment: CDR1 SGHVS and CDR2 FQNEAQ. The CDR3 sequence: CASNPENWNEQFF. The DNA for the CDR3 is TGTGCCAGCAACCCGGAAAATTGGAATGAGCAGTTCTTC.

In this sample, this clonotype turned up many times. This chain links TRBV20-1 with TRBJ1-2; D is uncertain. The V and J ends lost 4 bases and 6 bases respectively, with 6 bases between them. Germline lookup yields CDR1 DFQATT and CDR2 SNEGSKA (reference sequence). This CDR3 is 10 amino acids long. The CDR3 DNA follows: TGCAGTGCTACCGGAGATGGCTACACCTTC. The encoded protein is CSATGDGYTF.

This clonotype showed up just a few times. The J gene is TRBJ2-7, the V gene TRBV5-5; perhaps TRBD1 as D (6 bases). CDR3 length: 14 residues. The V gene lost 6 bases and the J gene lost 4 bases, with 17 bases spanning the gap. The V gene's germline CDR1 is SGHKS and CDR2 YYEKEE (reference sequence). CDR3 loop: CASTPLKGEYEQYF. DNA for the CDR3: TGTGCCAGCACACCCCTTAAGGGGGAATACGAGCAGTACTTC.

This clonotype was picked up many times. The V call is TRBV5-1, the J call TRBJ1-6; TRBD1 matches at 7 bases. Germline CDR1 SGHRS, CDR2 YFSETQ. The CDR3 contains 14 residues. The V segment lost 0 bases and the J segment 10 bases; nucleotides outside the gene matches: 4. DNA of the CDR3: TGCGCCAGCAGCTTGGTGGGGACAGACTCACCCCTCCACTTT. Translated: CASSLVGTDSPLHF.

This sequence joins TRBV4-3 and TRBJ1-2; D ambiguous. The CDR3 length is 14 residues. Germline V gene lookup returns CDR1 LGHNA and CDR2 YSLEER. V was shortened by 0 bases and J by 2 bases, with 7 bases between the two germline ends. CDR3 bases: TGCGCCAGCAGCCAAGATCAATGGAACTATGGCTACACCTTC. Translating gives CASSQDQWNYGYTF.

This clonotype was observed at least ten times. The chain links TRBV20-1 to TRBJ1-1; D is ambiguous. The germline V gene encodes CDR1 DFQATT and CDR2 SNEGSKA (reference sequence). The V end lost 3 bases, the J end lost 0 bases, and 11 bases lay between the germline ends. The CDR3 contains 14 residues. Here the CDR3 reads CSARGIRVNTEAFF. The DNA for the CDR3 is TGCAGTGCTAGGGGTATCCGGGTGAACACTGAAGCTTTCTTT.

In this sample, this clonotype turned up a few times. The chain has TRBV12-3 or TRBV12-4 and TRBJ2-7, with a possible D match to TRBD1 (6 bases). V was shortened by 4 bases and J by 0 bases, with 16 bases between the two germline ends. The CDR3 is made up of 16 amino acids. Here the CDR3 reads CASSYSGAGVSYEQYF. The DNA of the CDR3 is TGTGCCAGCAGTTACTCTGGGGCAGGGGTCTCCTACGAGCAGTACTTC.

This clonotype has at least ten counts. The J gene is TRBJ2-3, the V gene TRBV7-7, with a tentative D call TRBD2 (6 bases). The germline V gene has CDR1 SSHAT and CDR2 FNYEAQ (reference sequence). Trimming took off 5 bases at V and 0 bases at J, with 12 bases between the two ends. The CDR3 consists of 15 residues. In nucleotides, the CDR3 is TGTGCCAGCAGCCCGGGACTTTCGAGCACAGATACGCAGTATTTT. Its protein product is CASSPGLSSTDTQYF.

This clonotype was picked up many times. The chain uses TRBV4-1 and TRBJ2-3; 8 bases fit TRBD1. Germline CDR1 MGHRA, CDR2 YSYEKL. CDR3 length: 14 residues. V gave up 2 bases and J gave up 4 bases; unmatched junction bases: 2. CDR3 in DNA: TGCGCCAGCAGCCAACCAGGGGGCGCAGATACGCAGTATTTT. Translated, it gives CASSQPGGADTQYF.